Only a few counts were recorded for the clone carrying this T cell receptor beta chain. The antigen remains undetermined. This entry comes from a study of CD8+ T cells in alopecia areata. About the study: For the treated group, dosing was oral tofacitinib at 5 to 10 mg twice daily. Study conclusions and caveats: It was less clear whether patients shared TCRs than it was in mice, possibly because of HLA.

Isolated RNA was reverse transcribed into cDNA used as the sequencing template. The protocol was immunoSEQ multiplex PCR, while the TCRdb copy is restricted to in-frame clones and leaves out a portion. The top ten clones hold less than 5.5% of a sample with about 130,000 clones, around 60% of them seen once. The investigators collected lesional scalp punch biopsies and peripheral blood from alopecia areata patients. Investigators sorted PBMCs to obtain both CD4+ and CD8+ T cells. Sample: CD4+ T cells sorted from blood, taken at week 0. This TCR derives from a human donor with alopecia areata.

CDR3 region: CASSQDVTGDSPLHF. CDR3 sequence (DNA): TGCGCCAGCAGCCAAGATGTGACAGGGGACTCACCCCTCCACTTT. This chain connects TRBV4-3 to TRBJ1-6; 8 bases agree with TRBD1. CDR3 size: 15 residues. Germline CDR1 and CDR2: LGHNA and YSLEER. V gave up 0 bases and J gave up 10 bases; unmatched junction bases: 5.